This T cell receptor (beta chain) was identified in a study of neurological immune-mediated disorders. One entry per CDR3 protein results from TCRdb running MiXCR on the 5' RACE reads. This sample carries around 78,000 distinct CDR3 sequences, roughly 17% of them seen once, and the ten largest clones take 15%. Germline values: CDR1 SGHAT, CDR2 FQNNGV. Unmatched junction bases numbered 6, after V lost 2 bases and J lost 8 bases. This CDR3 spans 14 amino acids. This sequence originates from a woman in her 40s in good health. Input material: PBMCs. V and J are TRBV11-2 and TRBJ1-2; 9 bases agree with TRBD1. CDR3 nucleotide sequence: TGTGCCAGCAGCTTAACAGGGGGCGCGGAAGGCTACACCTTC. This codes for CASSLTGGAEGYTF.